What follows are 14 T cell receptor beta chains derived from one specimen sequenced in a study of blood T cell repertoires in COVID-19. Only in-frame clones appear in the TCRdb table, and some are missing; sequencing was by immunoSEQ multiplex PCR. There are about 220,000 clones in the sample; around four fifths occur only once, and 15% lies in the top ten. Sequenced input: PBMCs or T cells enriched from blood (not recorded which). Source of these receptors: a middle-aged man who had recovered from COVID-19.

The rearrangement uses TRBV7-8 and TRBJ2-2; tentative D call: TRBD1 (6 bases). The CDR3 length is 15 residues. The germline V and J ends were trimmed by 2 bases and 3 bases, with 10 bases remaining between them. CDR1 and CDR2 (germline): SGHVS, FQNEAQ. The CDR3 loop is CASSLQGPYTGELFF. In DNA, the CDR3 is TGTGCCAGCAGCTTACAGGGGCCGTACACCGGGGAGCTGTTTTTT.

The V and J genes are TRBV27 and TRBJ2-1; 10 positions agree with TRBD2. The junction had 10 bases not matched to a gene; V was cut back by 2 bases and J by 0 bases. The CDR3 length is 19 residues. Germline V CDR1 and CDR2: MNHEY, SMNVEV (reference sequence). As DNA, the CDR3 is TGTGCCAGCAGTTTACGAGGACTAGCGGACTCGAGCTCCTACAATGAGCAGTTCTTC. This encodes CASSLRGLADSSSYNEQFF.

This chain links TRBV7-6 with TRBJ1-2; TRBD1 might be the D (5 bases). V shed 4 bases and J shed 7 bases, with 16 bases lying between them. From germline, CDR1 is SGHVS and CDR2 FNYEAQ. This CDR3 comprises 14 residues. The CDR3 coding sequence is TGTGCCAGCAGCTCCACAGGAGGGGCGAGTGGCTACACCTTC. Translation gives CASSSTGGASGYTF.

The J gene is TRBJ2-5, the V gene TRBV9, with D perhaps matching TRBD2 (5 bases). This CDR3 comprises 13 residues. Germline V gives CDR1 SGDLS, CDR2 YYNGEE. V shed 2 bases and J shed 3 bases, with 8 bases lying between them. In DNA, the CDR3 is TGTGCCAGCAGCGTCAGAGCGGAAGAGACCCAGTACTTC. It codes for CASSVRAEETQYF.

This clone showed up just a few times. The rearrangement links TRBV10-1 to TRBJ2-3, with 13 bases that match TRBD2. Germline V gene sequence: CDR1 WNHNN, CDR2 SYGVQD (reference sequence). The CDR3 contains 16 residues. J gave up 5 bases and V 3 bases, and 5 bases lay outside the gene matches. In DNA, the CDR3 is TGCGCCAGCAGTGACGGACTAGCGGGAGTCATAGATACGCAGTATTTT. It specifies CASSDGLAGVIDTQYF.

The rearrangement uses TRBV5-1 and TRBJ2-6; no reliable D call. Germline CDR1 is SGHRS and CDR2 is YFSETQ. CDR3 length: 15 amino acids. V dropped 0 bases and J dropped 4 bases, with 8 bases sitting between them. CDR3 nucleotides: TGCGCCAGCAGCTTGGTGGTAGCCGGGGCCAACGTCCTGACTTTC. Translation gives CASSLVVAGANVLTF. Full variable domain (outside the CDR3, taken from reference TRBV5-1 and TRBJ2-6): KAGVTQTPRYLIKTRGQQVTLSCSPISGHRSVSWYQQTPGQGLQFLFEYFSETQRNKGNFPGRFSGRQFSNSRSEMNVSTLELGDSALYLCASSLVVAGANVLTFGAGSRLTVL.

The chain combines TRBV10-3 with TRBJ1-1; perhaps TRBD1 as D (6 bases). Per the germline V gene, CDR1 is ENHRY and CDR2 is SYGVKD. The CDR3 length is 14 residues. Deletions cut 0 bases from V and 5 bases from J, with 10 bases between. The CDR3 DNA follows: TGTGCCATCAGTGAGTCTTCAGGGGTAACTGAAGCTTTCTTT. Its protein product is CAISESSGVTEAFF.

The chain carries TRBV13 and TRBJ2-7; 9 bases fit TRBD2. Germline V CDR1 and CDR2: PRHDT, FYEKMQ (reference sequence). This CDR3 comprises 15 residues. The ends lost 5 bases at V and 4 bases at J; junction bases unmatched: 9. The chain's CDR3 is CASSIRGSGSYEQYF. The CDR3 DNA reads as TGTGCCAGCAGCATCCGGGGTAGCGGGAGTTACGAGCAGTACTTC. Using reference TRBV13 and TRBJ2-7 for the parts outside the CDR3, the full variable domain is AAGVIQSPRHLIKEKRETATLKCYPIPRHDTVYWYQQGPGQDPQFLISFYEKMQSDKGSIPDRFSAQQFSDYHSELNMSSLELGDSALYFCASSIRGSGSYEQYFGPGTRLTVT.

This chain links TRBV27 with TRBJ1-5; the D gene is possibly TRBD1 (6 bases). V lost 4 bases and J lost 3, with 16 bases in between. CDR1 and CDR2 from the germline V gene are MNHEY and SMNVEV (reference sequence). This CDR3 has 16 amino acids. CDR3 in amino acids: CASSYRGQGFNQPQHF. Written as DNA, the CDR3 is TGTGCCAGCAGTTACCGGGGACAAGGCTTCAATCAGCCCCAGCATTTT.

V and J are TRBV19 and TRBJ1-5; D is undetermined. This CDR3 spans 13 amino acids. Germline loops: CDR1 LNHDA, CDR2 SQIVND (reference sequence). V lost 8 bases, J lost 2 bases, and 10 bases lay in between. Written as DNA, the CDR3 is TGTGCCAGTCGAGGGTGGGGCAATCAGCCCCAGCATTTT. Its translation: CASRGWGNQPQHF.

The V call is TRBV7-9, the J call TRBJ1-1; 7 bases map to TRBD1. V trimming: 6 bases; J trimming: 3 bases; junction bases outside the gene matches: 7. From germline, CDR1 is SEHNR and CDR2 FQNEAQ (reference sequence). The CDR3 contains 14 residues. CDR3: CASSTLTGYTEAFF. The CDR3 DNA follows: TGTGCCAGCAGTACACTGACAGGGTACACTGAAGCTTTCTTT.

The chain joins TRBV28 to TRBJ2-7; D gene unclear. The CDR3 has 16 amino acids. With 5 bases removed from V and 3 bases from J, the gap between germline ends came to 20 bases. Germline V CDR1 and CDR2: MDHEN, SYDVKM. The CDR3 DNA reads as TGTGCCAGCAGTGTACCCGGTACGGCAGGCCACTACGAGCAGTACTTC. It yields the protein CASSVPGTAGHYEQYF.

V usage is TRBV28 and J usage is TRBJ2-3, with 10 bases lining up with TRBD2. The ends lost 4 bases at V and 4 bases at J; junction bases unmatched: 5. Germline V lookup: CDR1 MDHEN, CDR2 SYDVKM. The CDR3 is 15 residues long. This CDR3 is CASSYGLAAPDTQYF. CDR3 in DNA: TGTGCCAGCAGTTATGGACTAGCGGCCCCAGATACGCAGTATTTT.

This clone was detected once. The rearrangement joins TRBV19 to TRBJ1-1; D is unresolved. Deletions cut 3 bases from V and 3 bases from J, with 11 bases between. Germline V gene sequence: CDR1 LNHDA, CDR2 SQIVND (reference sequence). The CDR3 length is 14 residues. The CDR3 coding sequence is TGTGCCAGTAGTATTTTTTACGGAGACACTGAAGCTTTCTTT. Protein sequence: CASSIFYGDTEAFF.